The sequence of this TCR beta chain was determined in a study of T-cell reconstitution after alpha-beta-depleted transplantation in children (dated by TCRdb to 2015 to 2016). Describing the broader study: The study quantitatively tracked T-cell immune reconstitution after TCRalphabeta/CD19-depleted allogeneic hematopoietic cell transplantation in children using TCR repertoire profiling.

This clonotype was recorded many times. No cognate antigen has been identified for it. It has no much larger one-base neighbor in the sample; base qualities were not kept. The library relied on PCR. Sequencing instrument: Illumina HiSeq 2500. Molecular barcoding was employed in the preparation of TCR libraries, with unique molecular identifiers being used to normalize TCRbeta repertoire quantification. Starting from the raw public reads, TCRdb applied fastp trimming at Q25, assembled clones with MiXCR and retained in-frame beta chains. Every distinct CDR3 protein forms one entry, paired with its most common genes and DNA. The sample contains more than 200,000 distinct CDR3 sequences, about 8.8% of them found a single time. Approximately 5% of the sample rests with the top ten. The V end loses 3 bases and the J end loses 0 bases, and a stretch of 14 bases separates them. Including cysteine and phenylalanine, the CDR3 has 15 amino acids. Left in the record is the CDR3 DNA by itself, 45 bases read in frame from the first base. CDR1 DFQATT and CDR2 SNEGSKA are derived from the germline V gene (reference sequence).

This chain is built from TRBV20-1 and TRBJ1-2, and TRBD1 may be the D gene, going by 5 matching bases. This receptor was obtained from a human donor who donated a stem cell graft to a child with SCID. This sample comprised PBMCs from the stem cell graft donor, obtained from the stem cell graft. The nucleotide sequence is TGCAGTGCTAGTTTAGGGACCCCTTCTAACTATGGCTACACCTTC. Its product reads: CSASLGTPSNYGYTF.